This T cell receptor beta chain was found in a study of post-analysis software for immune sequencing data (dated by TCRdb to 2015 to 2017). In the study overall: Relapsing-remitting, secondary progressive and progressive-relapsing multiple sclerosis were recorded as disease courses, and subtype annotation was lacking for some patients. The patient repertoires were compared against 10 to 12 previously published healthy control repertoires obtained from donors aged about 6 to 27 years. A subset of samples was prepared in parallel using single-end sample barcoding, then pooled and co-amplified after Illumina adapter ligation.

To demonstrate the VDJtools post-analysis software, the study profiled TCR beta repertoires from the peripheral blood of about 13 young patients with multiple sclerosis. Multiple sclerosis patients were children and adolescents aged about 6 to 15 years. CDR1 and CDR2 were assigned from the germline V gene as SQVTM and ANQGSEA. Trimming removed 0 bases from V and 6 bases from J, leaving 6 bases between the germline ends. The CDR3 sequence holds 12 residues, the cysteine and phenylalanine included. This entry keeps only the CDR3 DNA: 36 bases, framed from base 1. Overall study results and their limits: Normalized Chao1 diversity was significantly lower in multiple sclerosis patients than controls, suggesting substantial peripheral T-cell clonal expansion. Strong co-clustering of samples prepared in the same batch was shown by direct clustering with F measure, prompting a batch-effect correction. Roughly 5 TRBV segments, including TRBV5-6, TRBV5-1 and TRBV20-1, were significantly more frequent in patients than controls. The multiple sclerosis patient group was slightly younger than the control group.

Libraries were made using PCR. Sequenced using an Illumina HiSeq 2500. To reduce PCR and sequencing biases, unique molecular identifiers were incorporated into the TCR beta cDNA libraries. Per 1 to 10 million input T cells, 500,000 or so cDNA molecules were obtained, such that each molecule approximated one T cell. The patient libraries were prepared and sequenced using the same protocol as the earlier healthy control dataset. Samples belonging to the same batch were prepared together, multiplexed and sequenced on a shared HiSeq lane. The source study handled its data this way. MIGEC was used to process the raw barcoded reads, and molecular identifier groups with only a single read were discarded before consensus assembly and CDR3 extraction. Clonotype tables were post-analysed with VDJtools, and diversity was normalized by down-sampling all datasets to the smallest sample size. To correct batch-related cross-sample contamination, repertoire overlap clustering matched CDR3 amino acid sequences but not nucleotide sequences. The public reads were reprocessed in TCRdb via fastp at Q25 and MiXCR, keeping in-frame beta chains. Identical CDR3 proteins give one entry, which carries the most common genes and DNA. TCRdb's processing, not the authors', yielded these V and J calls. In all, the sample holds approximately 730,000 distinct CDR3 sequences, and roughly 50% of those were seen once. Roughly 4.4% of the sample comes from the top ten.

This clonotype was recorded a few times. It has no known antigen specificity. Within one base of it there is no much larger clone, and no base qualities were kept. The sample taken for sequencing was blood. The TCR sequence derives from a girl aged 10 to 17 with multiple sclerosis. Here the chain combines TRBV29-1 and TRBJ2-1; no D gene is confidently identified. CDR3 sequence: CSVEDYANEQFF. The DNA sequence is TGCAGCGTTGAAGATTACGCCAATGAGCAGTTCTTC.